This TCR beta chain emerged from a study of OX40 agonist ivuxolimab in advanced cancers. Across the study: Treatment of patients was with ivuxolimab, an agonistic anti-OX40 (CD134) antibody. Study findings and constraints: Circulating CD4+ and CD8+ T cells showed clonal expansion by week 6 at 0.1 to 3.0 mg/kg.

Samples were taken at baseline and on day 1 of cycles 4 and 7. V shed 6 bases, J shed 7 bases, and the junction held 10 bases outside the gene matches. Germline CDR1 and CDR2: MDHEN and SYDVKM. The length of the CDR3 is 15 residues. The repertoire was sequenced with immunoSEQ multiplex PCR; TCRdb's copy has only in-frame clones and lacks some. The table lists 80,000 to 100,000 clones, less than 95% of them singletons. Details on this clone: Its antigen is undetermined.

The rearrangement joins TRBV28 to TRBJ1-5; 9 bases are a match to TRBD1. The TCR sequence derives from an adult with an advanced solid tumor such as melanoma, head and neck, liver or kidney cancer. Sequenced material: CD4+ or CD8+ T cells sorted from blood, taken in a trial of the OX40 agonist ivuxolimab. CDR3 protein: CASSSDRGIGQPQHF. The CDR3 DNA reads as TGTGCCAGCAGCTCGGACAGGGGTATCGGACAGCCCCAGCATTTT.